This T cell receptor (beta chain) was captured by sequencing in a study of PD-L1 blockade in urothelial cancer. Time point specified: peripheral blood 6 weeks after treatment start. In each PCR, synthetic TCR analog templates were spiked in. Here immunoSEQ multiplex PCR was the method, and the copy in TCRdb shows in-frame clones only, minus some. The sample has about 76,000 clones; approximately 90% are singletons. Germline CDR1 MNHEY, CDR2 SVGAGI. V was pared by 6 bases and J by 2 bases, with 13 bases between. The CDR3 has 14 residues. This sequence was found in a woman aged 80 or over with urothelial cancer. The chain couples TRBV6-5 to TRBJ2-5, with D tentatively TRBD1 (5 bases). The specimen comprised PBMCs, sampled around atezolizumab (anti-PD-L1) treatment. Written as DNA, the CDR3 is TGTGCCAGCAGCGAATACAGGTTACAAGAGACCCAGTACTTC. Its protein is CASSEYRLQETQYF.